Below are 7 T cell receptor beta chains sequenced from a single sample in a study of CD8+ T cells in alopecia areata. Treatment here: oral pan-JAK inhibitor, 5-10 mg twice daily. Isolated RNA was reverse transcribed into cDNA used as the sequencing template. Assay used: immunoSEQ multiplex PCR; TCRdb lists only in-frame clones, some missing. The sample has 150,000 to 200,000 clones, over 55% seen once. Material: CD4+ T cells sorted from blood, obtained at week 24, from a patient treated with tofacitinib. These receptors were collected from a human donor with alopecia areata.

The chain has TRBV29-1 and TRBJ2-7; D unclear. CDR1 is SQVTM, CDR2 ANQGSEA, per germline. V lost 5 bases and J 7 bases, leaving 12 bases between the germline ends. CDR3 length: 11 residues. Here the CDR3 reads CSVSGGEEQYF. CDR3 DNA sequence: TGCAGCGTTTCAGGCGGTGAAGAGCAGTACTTC.

The chain joins TRBV6-1 to TRBJ2-3, with 7 bases matching TRBD2. Germline V lookup: CDR1 MNHNS, CDR2 SASEGT. CDR3 length equals 16 residues. The V segment lost 4 bases and the J segment 2 bases; nucleotides outside the gene matches: 9. For the CDR3, the DNA is TGTGCCAGCAGTGTCGCGAGCGGGGTACTCACAGATACGCAGTATTTT. It translates to CASSVASGVLTDTQYF.

This clone has a single count. The rearrangement links TRBV2 to TRBJ2-4, with a tentative D call TRBD1 (5 bases). CDR1 is SNHLY, CDR2 FYNNEI, per germline. There are 15 residues in the CDR3. Trimming pared 5 bases from V and 0 bases from J, leaving 11 bases between. The CDR3, as DNA: TGTGCCAGCAGTCGTCAGGGTTTAGCCAAAAACATTCAGTACTTC. This encodes CASSRQGLAKNIQYF.

The rearrangement links TRBV30 to TRBJ1-1; no definite D call. The CDR3 length is 14 residues. V lost 1 base and J 5 bases, leaving 14 bases between the germline ends. The germline V gene has CDR1 GTSNPN and CDR2 SVGIG (reference sequence). CDR3 protein: CAWSGGRVRTEAFF. In DNA, the CDR3 is TGTGCCTGGAGTGGAGGGAGGGTGAGGACTGAAGCTTTCTTT.

This clone has a count of ten or more. This chain links TRBV10-3 with TRBJ1-2; TRBD1 is a possible D gene (5 bases). The CDR3 contains 13 residues. Trimming left V 10 bases short and J 5 bases short, with 17 bases between. Germline loops: CDR1 ENHRY, CDR2 SYGVKD. The CDR3 coding sequence is TGTGCCACCGCCAGGGACCGAGATTATGGCTACACCTTC. The encoded protein is CATARDRDYGYTF.

A few counts support this clone. Distinct nucleotide sequences in the sample also encode this CDR3. The chain recombines TRBV2 with TRBJ2-3, with a possible D match to TRBD2 (6 bases). This CDR3 spans 13 amino acids. V lost 5 bases and J lost 1, with 7 bases in between. The germline CDR1 and CDR2 sequences are SNHLY and FYNNEI. The CDR3 DNA follows: TGTGCCAGCAGTTTAGCGGGCACAGATACGCAGTATTTT. Translating gives CASSLAGTDTQYF.

The genes are TRBV7-6 and TRBJ2-3, with a tentative D call TRBD2 (6 bases). The V gene's germline CDR1 is SGHVS and CDR2 FNYEAQ. The CDR3 contains 18 residues. The V and J ends lost 1 base and 8 bases respectively, with 25 bases between them. The CDR3 spells CASSLGSAGRLLVGTQYF. The CDR3 DNA reads as TGTGCCAGCAGCTTAGGGTCGGCGGGGCGGCTCCTAGTCGGTACGCAGTATTTT.